These 2 T cell receptor beta chains share one sample of origin, sequenced in a study of spatial heterogeneity in lung cancer. The time point here: sample taken at primary tumor resection. Extraction of whole RNA from tumor, nontumor lung or frozen PBMC preceded unsorted sequencing. In TCRdb, the 5' RACE reads were re-called with MiXCR into one record per CDR3 protein. The data show tens of thousands of distinct CDR3 sequences, approximately 20% seen once. Sequencing was performed on PBMCs, taken at surgery. These receptors all come from a male donor with early-stage non-small cell lung cancer.

This clonotype was counted between two and nine times. This chain connects TRBV15 to TRBJ2-3; 11 positions agree with TRBD2. Germline CDR1 reads LNHNV; CDR2 reads YYDKDF (reference sequence). Trimming removed 8 bases from V and 3 bases from J; junction bases left unmatched: 1. The CDR3 is 13 amino acids. The CDR3 nucleotides read TGTGCCACCCGACTAGCGGGGACAGATACGCAGTATTTT. This gives the protein CATRLAGTDTQYF.

This clonotype has a handful of counts. The chain joins TRBV6-1 to TRBJ1-6, with TRBD1 identical over 8 bases. CDR3 size: 18 residues. Trimming at V came to 6 bases and at J to 3 bases, leaving 13 bases not matched to a gene. Germline loops: CDR1 MNHNS, CDR2 SASEGT. In nucleotides, the CDR3 is TGTGCCAGCAGGAAGAAAGGACAGGGCCTCGGCTATAATTCACCCCTCCACTTT. It yields the protein CASRKKGQGLGYNSPLHF.